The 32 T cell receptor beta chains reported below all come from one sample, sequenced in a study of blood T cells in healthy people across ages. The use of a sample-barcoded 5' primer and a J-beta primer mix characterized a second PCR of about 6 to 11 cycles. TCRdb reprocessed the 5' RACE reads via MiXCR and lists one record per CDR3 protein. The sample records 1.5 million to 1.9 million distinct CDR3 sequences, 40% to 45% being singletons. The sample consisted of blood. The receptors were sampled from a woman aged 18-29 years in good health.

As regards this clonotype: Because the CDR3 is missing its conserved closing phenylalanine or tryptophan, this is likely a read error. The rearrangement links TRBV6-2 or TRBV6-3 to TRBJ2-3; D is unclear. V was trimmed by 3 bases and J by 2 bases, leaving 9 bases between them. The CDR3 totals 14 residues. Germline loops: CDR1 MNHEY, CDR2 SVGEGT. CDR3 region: CASSYLRTTDTQYL. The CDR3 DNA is TGTGCCAGCAGTTATCTTCGGACCACAGATACGCAGTATCTT.

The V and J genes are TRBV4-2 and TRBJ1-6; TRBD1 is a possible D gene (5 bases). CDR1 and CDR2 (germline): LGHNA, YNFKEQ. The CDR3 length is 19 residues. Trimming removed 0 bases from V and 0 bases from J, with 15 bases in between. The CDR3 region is CASSQDRGHRSSYNSPLHF. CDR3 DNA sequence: TGTGCCAGCAGCCAAGATAGAGGACACAGGAGCTCCTATAATTCACCCCTCCACTTT.

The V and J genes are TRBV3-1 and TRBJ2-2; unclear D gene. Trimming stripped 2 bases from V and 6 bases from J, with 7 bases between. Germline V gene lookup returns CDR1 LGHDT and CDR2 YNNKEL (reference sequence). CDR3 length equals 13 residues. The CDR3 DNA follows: TGTGCCAGCAGCCAATTTTTGGCCGGGGAGCTGTTTTTT. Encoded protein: CASSQFLAGELFF.

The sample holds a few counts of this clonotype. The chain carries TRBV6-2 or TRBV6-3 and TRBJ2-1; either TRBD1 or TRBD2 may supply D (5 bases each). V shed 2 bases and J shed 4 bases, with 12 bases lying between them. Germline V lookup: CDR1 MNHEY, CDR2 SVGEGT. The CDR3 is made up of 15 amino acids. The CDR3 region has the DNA TGTGCCAGCAGTTACGGGGACCGAACATACAATGAGCAGTTCTTC. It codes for CASSYGDRTYNEQFF.

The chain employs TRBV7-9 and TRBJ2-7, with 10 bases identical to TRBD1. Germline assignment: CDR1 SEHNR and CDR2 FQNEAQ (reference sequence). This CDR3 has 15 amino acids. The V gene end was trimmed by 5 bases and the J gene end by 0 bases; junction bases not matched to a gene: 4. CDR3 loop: CASSRWDRGSYEQYF. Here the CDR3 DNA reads TGTGCCAGCAGCCGGTGGGACAGGGGCTCCTACGAGCAGTACTTC.

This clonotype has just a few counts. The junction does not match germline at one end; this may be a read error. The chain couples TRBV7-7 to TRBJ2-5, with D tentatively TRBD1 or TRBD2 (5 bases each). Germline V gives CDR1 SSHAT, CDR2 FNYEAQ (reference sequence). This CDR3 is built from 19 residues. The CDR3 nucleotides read TGTGCTAGCAGGACATCCGAGGGCTGGCGGGCTCCCCGGAAAGAGACCCAGTACTTC. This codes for CASRTSEGWRAPRKETQYF.

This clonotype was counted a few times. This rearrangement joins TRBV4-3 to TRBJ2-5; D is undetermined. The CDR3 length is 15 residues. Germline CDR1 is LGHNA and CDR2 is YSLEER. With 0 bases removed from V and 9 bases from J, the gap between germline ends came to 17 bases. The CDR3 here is CASSQDSDPYWPQYF. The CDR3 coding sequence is TGCGCCAGCAGCCAAGACAGCGACCCCTATTGGCCCCAGTACTTC.

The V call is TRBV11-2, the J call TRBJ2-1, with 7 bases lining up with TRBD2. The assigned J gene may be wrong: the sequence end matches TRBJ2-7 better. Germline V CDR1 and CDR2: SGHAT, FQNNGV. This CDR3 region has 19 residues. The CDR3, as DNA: TGTGCCAGCGGCCGACGTGGACACCTTAGCGGGCGGATGTACAATGAGCAGTACTTC. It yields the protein CASGRRGHLSGRMYNEQYF.

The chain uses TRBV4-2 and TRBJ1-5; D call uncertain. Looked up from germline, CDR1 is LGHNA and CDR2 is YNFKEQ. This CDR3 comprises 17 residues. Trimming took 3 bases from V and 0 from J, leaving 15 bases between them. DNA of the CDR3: TGTGCCAGCAGCCAGAAATGGCCGACCTATAGCAATCAGCCCCAGCATTTT. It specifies CASSQKWPTYSNQPQHF.

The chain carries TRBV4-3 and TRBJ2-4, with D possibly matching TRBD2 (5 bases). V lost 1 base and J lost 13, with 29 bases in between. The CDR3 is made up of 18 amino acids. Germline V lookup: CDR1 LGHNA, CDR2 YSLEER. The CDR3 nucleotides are TGCGCCAGCAGCCAAGTCCCTGGGAGATTTAGGACGCACAATGAGCAGTACTTC. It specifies CASSQVPGRFRTHNEQYF.

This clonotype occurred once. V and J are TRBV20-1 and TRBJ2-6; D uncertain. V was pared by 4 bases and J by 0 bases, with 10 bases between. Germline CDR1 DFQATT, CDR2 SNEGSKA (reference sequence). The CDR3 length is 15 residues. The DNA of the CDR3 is TGCAGTGCTAACAGACTGGACTCTGGGGCCAACGTCCTGACTTTC. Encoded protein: CSANRLDSGANVLTF.

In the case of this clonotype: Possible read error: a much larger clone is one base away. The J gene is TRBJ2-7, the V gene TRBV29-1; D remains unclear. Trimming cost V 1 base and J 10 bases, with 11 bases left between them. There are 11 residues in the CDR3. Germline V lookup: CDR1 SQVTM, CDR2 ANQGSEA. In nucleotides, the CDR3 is TGCAGCGTTGAAGTGGGGTCTAAACAGTACTTC. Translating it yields CSVEVGSKQYF.

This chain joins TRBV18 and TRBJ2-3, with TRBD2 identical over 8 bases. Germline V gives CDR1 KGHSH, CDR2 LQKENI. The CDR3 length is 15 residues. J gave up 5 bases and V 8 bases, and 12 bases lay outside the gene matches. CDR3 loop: CASLGMGLEEDTQYF. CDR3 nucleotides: TGTGCCAGCCTTGGAATGGGACTAGAAGAAGATACGCAGTATTTT.

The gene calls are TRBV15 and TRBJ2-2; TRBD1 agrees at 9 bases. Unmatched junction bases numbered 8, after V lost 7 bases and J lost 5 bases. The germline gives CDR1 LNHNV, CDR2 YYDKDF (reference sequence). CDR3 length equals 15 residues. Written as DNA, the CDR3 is TGTGCCACCACACAGGGGGCGATGGGGACCGGGGAGCTGTTTTTT. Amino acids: CATTQGAMGTGELFF.

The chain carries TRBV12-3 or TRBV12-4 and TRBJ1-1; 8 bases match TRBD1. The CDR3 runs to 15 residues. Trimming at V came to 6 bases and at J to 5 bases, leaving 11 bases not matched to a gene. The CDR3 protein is CASRPRQGRWTEAFF. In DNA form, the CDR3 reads TGTGCCAGCAGGCCAAGACAGGGGAGGTGGACTGAAGCTTTCTTT.

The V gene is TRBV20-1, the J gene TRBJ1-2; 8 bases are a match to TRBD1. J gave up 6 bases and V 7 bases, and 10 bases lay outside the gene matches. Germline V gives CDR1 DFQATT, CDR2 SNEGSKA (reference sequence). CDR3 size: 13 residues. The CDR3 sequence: CSVRQRTGNGYTF. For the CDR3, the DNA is TGCAGTGTTCGCCAGCGGACAGGGAATGGCTACACCTTC.

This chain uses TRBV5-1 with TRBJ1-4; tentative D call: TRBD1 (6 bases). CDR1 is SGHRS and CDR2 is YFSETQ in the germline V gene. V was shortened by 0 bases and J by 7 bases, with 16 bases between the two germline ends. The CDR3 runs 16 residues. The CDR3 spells CASSLVSGGQGEKLFF. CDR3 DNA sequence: TGCGCCAGCAGCTTGGTTTCGGGGGGCCAGGGTGAAAAACTGTTTTTT.

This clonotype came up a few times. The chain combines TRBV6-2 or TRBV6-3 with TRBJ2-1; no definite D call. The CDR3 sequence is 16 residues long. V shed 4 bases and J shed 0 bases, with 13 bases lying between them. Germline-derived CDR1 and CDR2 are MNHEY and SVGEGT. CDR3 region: CASSLSVMSSYNEQFF. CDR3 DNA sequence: TGTGCCAGCAGTTTAAGCGTCATGAGCTCCTACAATGAGCAGTTCTTC.

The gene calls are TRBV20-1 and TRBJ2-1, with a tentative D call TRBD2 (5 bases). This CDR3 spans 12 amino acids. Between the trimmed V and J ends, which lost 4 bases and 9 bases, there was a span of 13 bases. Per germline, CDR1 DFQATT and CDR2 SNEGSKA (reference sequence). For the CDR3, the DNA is TGCAGTGCTACCTTACTAGGTCGTGAGCAGTTCTTC. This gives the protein CSATLLGREQFF.

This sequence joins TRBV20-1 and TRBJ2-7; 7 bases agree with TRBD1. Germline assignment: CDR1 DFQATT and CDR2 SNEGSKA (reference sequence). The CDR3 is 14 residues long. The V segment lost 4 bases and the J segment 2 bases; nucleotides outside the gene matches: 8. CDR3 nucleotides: TGCAGTGCTATCGACAGGGTTGATCCCTACGAGCAGTACTTC. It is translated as CSAIDRVDPYEQYF.

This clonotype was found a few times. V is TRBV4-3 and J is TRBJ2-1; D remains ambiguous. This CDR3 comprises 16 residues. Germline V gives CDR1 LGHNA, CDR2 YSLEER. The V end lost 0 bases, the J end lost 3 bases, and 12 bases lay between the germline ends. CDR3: CASSQDTAQNYNEQFF. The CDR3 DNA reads TGCGCCAGCAGCCAAGATACAGCCCAGAACTACAATGAGCAGTTCTTC.

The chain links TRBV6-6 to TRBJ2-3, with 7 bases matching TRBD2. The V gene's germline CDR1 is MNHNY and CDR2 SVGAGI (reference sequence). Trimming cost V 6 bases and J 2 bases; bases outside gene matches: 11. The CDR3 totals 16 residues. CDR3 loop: CASRGFGGGTTDTQYF. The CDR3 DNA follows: TGTGCCAGCAGAGGCTTTGGGGGGGGTACCACAGATACGCAGTATTTT.

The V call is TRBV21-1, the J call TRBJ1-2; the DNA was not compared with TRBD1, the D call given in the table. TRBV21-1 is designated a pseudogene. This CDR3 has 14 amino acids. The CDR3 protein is CASSRQGQVYGYTF. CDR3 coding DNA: TGTGCCAGCAGCCGCCAAGGACAGGTCTATGGCTACACCTTC.

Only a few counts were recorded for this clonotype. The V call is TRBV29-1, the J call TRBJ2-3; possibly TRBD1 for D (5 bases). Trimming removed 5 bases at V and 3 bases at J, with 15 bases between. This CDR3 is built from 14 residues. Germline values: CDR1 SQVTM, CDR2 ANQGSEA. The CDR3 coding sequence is TGCAGCGTTCCCGCTCCAAGGGGTACAGATACGCAGTATTTT. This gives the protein CSVPAPRGTDTQYF.

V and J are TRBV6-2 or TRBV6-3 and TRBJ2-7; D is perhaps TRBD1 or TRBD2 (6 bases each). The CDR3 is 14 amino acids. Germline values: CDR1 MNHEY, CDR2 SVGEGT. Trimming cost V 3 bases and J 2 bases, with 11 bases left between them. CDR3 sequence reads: CASSYAGQPYEQYF. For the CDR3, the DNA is TGTGCCAGCAGTTATGCGGGACAACCCTACGAGCAGTACTTC.

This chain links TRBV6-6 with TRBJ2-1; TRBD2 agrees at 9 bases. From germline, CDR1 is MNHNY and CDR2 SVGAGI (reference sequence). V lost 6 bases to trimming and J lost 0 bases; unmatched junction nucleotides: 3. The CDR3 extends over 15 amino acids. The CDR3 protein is CASRLAGASYNEQFF. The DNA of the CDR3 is TGTGCCAGCAGGTTAGCGGGGGCCTCCTACAATGAGCAGTTCTTC.

DNA for the CDR3: TGTGCCAGCAGCTTCTCGAGCGGGGGTCGCACAGATACGCAGTATTTT. Translating it yields CASSFSSGGRTDTQYF. The V gene is TRBV7-2, the J gene TRBJ2-3, with 8 bases matching TRBD2. Germline CDR1 is SGHTA and CDR2 is FQGNSA. The CDR3 consists of 16 residues. Trimming took 3 bases from V and 1 from J; bases not matched to a gene: 6.

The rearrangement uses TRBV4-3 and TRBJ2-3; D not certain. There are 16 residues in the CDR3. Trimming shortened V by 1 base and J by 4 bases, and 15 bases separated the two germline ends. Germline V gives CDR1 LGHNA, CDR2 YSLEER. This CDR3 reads CASSQGGAYEPDTQYF. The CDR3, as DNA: TGCGCCAGCAGCCAAGGTGGCGCCTACGAACCAGATACGCAGTATTTT.

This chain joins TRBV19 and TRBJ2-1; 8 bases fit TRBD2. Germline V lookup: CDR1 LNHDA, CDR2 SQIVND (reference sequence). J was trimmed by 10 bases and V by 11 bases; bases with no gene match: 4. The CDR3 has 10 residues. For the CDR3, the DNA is TGTGCCGCGGGAGGTCGAGAGCAGTTCTTC. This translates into CAAGGREQFF.

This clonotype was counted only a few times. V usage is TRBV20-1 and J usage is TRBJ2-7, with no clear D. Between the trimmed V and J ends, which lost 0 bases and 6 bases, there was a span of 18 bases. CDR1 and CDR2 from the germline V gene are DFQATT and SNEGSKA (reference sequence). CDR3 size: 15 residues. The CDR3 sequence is CSARELDLRTGEQYF. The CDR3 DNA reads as TGCAGTGCTAGAGAGCTCGACTTGCGGACGGGCGAGCAGTACTTC.

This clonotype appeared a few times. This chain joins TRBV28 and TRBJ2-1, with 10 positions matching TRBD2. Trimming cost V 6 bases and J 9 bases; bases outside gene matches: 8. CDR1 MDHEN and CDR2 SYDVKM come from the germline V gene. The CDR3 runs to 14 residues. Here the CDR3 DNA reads TGTGCCAGCAGCATCCTAGCGGGAGAGAGTGAGCAGTTCTTC. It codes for CASSILAGESEQFF.

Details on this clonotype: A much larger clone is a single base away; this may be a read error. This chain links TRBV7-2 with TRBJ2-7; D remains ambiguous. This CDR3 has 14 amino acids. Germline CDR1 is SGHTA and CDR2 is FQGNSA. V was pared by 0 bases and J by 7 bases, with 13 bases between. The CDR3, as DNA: TGTGCCAGCAGCTTAGCGCTAAGTTACAATGAGCAGTACTTC. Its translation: CASSLALSYNEQYF.